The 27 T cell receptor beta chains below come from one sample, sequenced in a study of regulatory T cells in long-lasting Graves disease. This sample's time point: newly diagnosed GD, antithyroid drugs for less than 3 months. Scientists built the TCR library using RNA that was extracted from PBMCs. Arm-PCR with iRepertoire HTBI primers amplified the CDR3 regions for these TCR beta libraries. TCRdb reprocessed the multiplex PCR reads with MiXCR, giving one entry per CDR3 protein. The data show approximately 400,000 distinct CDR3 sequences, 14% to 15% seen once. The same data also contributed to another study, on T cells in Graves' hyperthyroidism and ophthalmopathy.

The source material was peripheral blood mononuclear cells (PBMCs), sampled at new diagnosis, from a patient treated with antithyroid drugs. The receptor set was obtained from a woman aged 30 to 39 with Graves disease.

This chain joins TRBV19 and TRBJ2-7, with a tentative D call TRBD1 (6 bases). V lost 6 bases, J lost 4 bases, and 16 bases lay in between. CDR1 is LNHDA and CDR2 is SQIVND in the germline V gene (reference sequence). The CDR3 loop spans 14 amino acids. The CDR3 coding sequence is TGTGCCAGTAGCCATGCCGGGACAACTTACGAGCAGTACTTC. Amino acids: CASSHAGTTYEQYF.

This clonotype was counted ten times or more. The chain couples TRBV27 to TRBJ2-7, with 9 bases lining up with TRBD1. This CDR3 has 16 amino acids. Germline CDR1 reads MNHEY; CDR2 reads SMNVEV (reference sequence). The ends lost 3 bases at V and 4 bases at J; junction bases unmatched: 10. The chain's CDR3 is CASSLAATGQGYEQYF. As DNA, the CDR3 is TGTGCCAGCAGTTTGGCCGCGACCGGACAGGGGTACGAGCAGTACTTC.

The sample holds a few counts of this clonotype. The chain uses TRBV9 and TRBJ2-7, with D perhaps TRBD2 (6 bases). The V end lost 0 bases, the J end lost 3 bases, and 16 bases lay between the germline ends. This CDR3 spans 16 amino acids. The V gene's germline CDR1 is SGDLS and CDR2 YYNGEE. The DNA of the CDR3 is TGTGCCAGCAGCGTAGCCCCGGGAGTACGTAGCTACGAGCAGTACTTC. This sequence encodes CASSVAPGVRSYEQYF.

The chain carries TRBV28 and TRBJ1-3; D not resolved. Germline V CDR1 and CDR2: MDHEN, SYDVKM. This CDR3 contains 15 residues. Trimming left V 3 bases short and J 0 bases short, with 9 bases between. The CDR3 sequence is CASSFGTSSGNTIYF. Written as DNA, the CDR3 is TGTGCCAGCAGTTTTGGAACGAGCTCTGGAAACACCATATATTTT.

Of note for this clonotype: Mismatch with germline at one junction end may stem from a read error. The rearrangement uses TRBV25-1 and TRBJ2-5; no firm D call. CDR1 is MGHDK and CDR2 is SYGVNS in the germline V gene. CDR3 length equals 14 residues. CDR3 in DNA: TGTACCAGCAGTCTATTTGGGCCTGAAGAGACCCAGTACTTC. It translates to CTSSLFGPEETQYF.

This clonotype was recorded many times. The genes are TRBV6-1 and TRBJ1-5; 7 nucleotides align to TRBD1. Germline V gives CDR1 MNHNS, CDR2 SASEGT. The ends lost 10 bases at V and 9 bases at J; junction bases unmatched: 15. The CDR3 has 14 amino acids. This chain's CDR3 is CATHRGRGLGPQHF. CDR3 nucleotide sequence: TGTGCCACCCACAGAGGGAGGGGGCTTGGGCCCCAGCATTTT.

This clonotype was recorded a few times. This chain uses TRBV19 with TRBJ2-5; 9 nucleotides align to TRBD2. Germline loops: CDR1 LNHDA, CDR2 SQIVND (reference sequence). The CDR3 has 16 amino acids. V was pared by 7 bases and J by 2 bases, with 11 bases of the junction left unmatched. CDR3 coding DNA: TGTGCCAGTACCGTCGGAGGAGCGGGAGGTCAAGAGACCCAGTACTTC. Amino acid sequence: CASTVGGAGGQETQYF.

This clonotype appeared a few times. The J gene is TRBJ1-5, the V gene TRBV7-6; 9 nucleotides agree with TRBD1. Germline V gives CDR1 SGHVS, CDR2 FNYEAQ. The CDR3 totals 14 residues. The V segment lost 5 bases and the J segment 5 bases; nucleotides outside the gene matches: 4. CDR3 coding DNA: TGTGCCAGCAGCCTGACAGGGGGAGATCAGCCCCAGCATTTT. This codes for CASSLTGGDQPQHF.

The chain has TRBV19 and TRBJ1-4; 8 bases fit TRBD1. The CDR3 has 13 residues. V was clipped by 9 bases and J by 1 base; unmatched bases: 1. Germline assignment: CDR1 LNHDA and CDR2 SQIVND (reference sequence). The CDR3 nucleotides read TGTGCCAGCAGGGGGCTAACTAATGAAAAACTGTTTTTT. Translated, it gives CASRGLTNEKLFF.

DNA of the CDR3: TGTGCCAGCAGTTACTCCTCAACGGGAGAGCCCACCGGGGAGCTGTTTTTT. This encodes CASSYSSTGEPTGELFF. This chain uses TRBV6-2 or TRBV6-3 with TRBJ2-2, with D possibly being TRBD2 (6 bases). V lost 0 bases, J lost 4 bases, and 15 bases lay in between. The CDR3 contains 17 residues. CDR1 and CDR2 from the germline V gene are MNHEY and SVGEGT.

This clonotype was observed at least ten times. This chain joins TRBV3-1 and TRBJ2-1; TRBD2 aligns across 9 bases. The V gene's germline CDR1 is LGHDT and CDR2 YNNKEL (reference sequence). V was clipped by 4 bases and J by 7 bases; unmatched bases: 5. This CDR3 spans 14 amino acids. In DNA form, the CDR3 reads TGTGCCAGCAGCCTCCTTAGCGGGGGAAATGAGCAGTTCTTC. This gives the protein CASSLLSGGNEQFF.

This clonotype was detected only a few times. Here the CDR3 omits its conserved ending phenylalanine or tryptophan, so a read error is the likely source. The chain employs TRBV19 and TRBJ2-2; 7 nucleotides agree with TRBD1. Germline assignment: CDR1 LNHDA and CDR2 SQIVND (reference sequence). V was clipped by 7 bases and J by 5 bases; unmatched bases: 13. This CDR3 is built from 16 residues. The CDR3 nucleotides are TGTGCCAGTACCCGCCATCACAGGGGATTAACCGGGGAGCTGTTTCTT. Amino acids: CASTRHHRGLTGELFL.

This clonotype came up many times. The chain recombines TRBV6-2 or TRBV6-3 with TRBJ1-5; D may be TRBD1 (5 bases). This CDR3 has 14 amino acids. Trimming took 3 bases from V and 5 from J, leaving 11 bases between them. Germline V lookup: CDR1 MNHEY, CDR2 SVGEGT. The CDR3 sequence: CASSYGAADQPQHF. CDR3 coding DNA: TGTGCCAGCAGTTATGGGGCTGCGGATCAGCCCCAGCATTTT.

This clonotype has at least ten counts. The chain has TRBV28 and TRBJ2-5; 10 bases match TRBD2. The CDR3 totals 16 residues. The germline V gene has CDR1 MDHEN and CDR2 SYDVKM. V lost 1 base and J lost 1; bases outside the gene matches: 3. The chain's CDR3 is CASSLSSGRGQETQYF. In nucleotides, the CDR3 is TGTGCCAGCAGTTTATCGAGCGGGAGGGGCCAAGAGACCCAGTACTTC. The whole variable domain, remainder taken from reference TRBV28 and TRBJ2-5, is DVKVTQSSRYLVKRTGEKVFLECVQDMDHENMFWYRQDPGLGLRLIYFSYDVKMKEKGDIPEGYSVSREKKERFSLILESASTNQTSMYLCASSLSSGRGQETQYFGPGTRLLVL.

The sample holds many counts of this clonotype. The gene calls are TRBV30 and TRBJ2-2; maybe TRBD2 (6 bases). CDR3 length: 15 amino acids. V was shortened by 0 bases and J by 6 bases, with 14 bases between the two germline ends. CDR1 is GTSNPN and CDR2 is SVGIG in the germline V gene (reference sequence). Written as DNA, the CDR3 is TGTGCCTGGAGTGTAGTCGGGAGTGGGTCCGGGGAGCTGTTTTTT. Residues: CAWSVVGSGSGELFF.

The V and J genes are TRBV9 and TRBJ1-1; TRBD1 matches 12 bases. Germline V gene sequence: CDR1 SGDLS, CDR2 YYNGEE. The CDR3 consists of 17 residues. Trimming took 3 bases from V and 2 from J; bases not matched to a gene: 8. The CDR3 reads CASSGAGTGGANTEAFF. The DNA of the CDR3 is TGTGCCAGCAGCGGTGCCGGGACAGGGGGCGCAAACACTGAAGCTTTCTTT.

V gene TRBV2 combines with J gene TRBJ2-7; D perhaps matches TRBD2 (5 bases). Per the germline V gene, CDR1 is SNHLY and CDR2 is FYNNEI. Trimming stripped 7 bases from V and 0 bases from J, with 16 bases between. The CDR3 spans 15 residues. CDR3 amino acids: CASISSLASSYEQYF. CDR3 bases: TGTGCCAGCATCTCGAGTCTAGCCAGCTCCTACGAGCAGTACTTC.

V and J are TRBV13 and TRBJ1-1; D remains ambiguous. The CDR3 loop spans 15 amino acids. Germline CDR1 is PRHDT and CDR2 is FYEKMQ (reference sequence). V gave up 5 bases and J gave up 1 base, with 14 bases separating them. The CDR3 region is CASSIRRSTNTEAFF. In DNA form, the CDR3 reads TGTGCCAGCAGCATCCGCAGAAGCACGAACACTGAAGCTTTCTTT.

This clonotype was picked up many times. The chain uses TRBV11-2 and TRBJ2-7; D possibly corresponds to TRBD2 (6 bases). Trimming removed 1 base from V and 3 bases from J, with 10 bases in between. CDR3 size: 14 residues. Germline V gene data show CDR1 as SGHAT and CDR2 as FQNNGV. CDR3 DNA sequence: TGTGCCAGCAGCTTAGCCCTAGCGAGCTACGAGCAGTACTTC. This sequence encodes CASSLALASYEQYF.

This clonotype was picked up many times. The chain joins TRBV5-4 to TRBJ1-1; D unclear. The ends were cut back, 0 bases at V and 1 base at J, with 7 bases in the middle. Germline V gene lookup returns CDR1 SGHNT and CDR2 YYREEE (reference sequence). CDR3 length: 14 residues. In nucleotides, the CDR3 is TGTGCCAGCAGCTTGGAACGGAAGAACACTGAAGCTTTCTTT. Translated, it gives CASSLERKNTEAFF.

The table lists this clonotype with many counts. CDR3 nucleotides: TGTGCCAGCAGTGAACTTGCCGGGACAGGGAGCTACGAGCAGTACTTC. The encoded protein is CASSELAGTGSYEQYF. The chain couples TRBV6-1 to TRBJ2-7; 9 bases align to TRBD1. J gave up 3 bases and V 2 bases, and 8 bases lay outside the gene matches. In germline, CDR1 is MNHNS, CDR2 SASEGT. The CDR3 has 16 residues.

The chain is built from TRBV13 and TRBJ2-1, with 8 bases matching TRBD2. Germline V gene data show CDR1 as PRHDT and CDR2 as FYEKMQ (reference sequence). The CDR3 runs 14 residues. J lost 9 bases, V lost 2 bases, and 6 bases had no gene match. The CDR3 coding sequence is TGTGCCAGCAGCTTACGCGGGGGGACCGGTGAGCAGTTCTTC. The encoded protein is CASSLRGGTGEQFF.

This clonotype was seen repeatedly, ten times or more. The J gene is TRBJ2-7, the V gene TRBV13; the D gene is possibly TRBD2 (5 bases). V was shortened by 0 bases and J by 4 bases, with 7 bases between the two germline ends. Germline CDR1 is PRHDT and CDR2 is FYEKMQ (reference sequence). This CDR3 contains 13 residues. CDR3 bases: TGTGCCAGCAGCTTAGGCCGGGGTTACGAGCAGTACTTC. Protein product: CASSLGRGYEQYF.

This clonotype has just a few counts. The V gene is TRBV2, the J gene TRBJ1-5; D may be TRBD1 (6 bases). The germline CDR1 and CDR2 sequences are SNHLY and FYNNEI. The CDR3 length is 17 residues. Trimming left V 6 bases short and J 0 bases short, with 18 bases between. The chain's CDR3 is CASSPNPGQFSNQPQHF. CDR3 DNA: TGTGCCAGCAGCCCCAACCCTGGACAGTTTAGCAATCAGCCCCAGCATTTT.

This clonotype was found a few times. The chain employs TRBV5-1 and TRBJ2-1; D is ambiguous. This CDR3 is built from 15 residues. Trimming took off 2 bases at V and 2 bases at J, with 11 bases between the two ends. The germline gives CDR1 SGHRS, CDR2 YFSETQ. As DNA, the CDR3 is TGCGCCAGCAGCTTTAGCTCGGACCCCTACAATGAGCAGTTCTTC. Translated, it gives CASSFSSDPYNEQFF.

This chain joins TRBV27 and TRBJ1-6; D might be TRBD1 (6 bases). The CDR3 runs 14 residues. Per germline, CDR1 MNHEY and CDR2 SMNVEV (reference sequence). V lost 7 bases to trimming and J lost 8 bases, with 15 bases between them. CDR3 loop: CASTFGRGYSPLHF. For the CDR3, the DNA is TGTGCCAGCACTTTCGGCAGGGGTTATTCACCCCTCCACTTT.

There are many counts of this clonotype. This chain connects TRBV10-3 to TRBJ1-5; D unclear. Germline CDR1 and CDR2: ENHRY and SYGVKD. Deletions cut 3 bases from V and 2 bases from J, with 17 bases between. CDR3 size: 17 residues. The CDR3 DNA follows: TGTGCCATCAGTGATCCTCTTCTCCTCGGTGGCAATCAGCCCCAGCATTTT. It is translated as CAISDPLLLGGNQPQHF.